This T cell receptor (beta chain) stems from a study of patients and donors after allogeneic stem cell transplantation. MiXCR, applied by TCRdb to the RT-PCR reads, yields one record per CDR3 protein. In the table there are about 960,000 distinct CDR3 sequences, about a sixth of which are singletons. The CDR3 runs to 15 residues. The table lists this clonotype with a count of one. What was sequenced was blood, either unsorted or a sorted T cell fraction (not recorded which). The receptor's source is a human donor who was either an allogeneic HSCT recipient or a stem cell or donor lymphocyte infusion donor (not recorded which). It is not recorded whose cells these are; they may come from a transplant donor. The V gene is TRBV21-1, the J gene TRBJ2-3; the table calls TRBD2, which could not be checked here. TRBV21-1 is a documented pseudogene. CDR3 coding DNA: TGTGCCAGCACCTTTGAGAGGGAGGGCACAGATACGCAGTATTTT. Amino acids: CASTFEREGTDTQYF.